This note documents a single TCR beta chain sequence. The sample comes from a study of blood T cell repertoires in COVID-19. Across the whole study: The cDNA or gDNA used as material had been derived from T cells, B-cell-depleted T cells, or PBMCs.

CDR1 LNHNV and CDR2 YYDKDF come from the germline V gene (reference sequence). The junction had 3 bases not matched to a gene; V was cut back by 2 bases and J by 5 bases. The CDR3 is made up of 14 amino acids. Participants were placed into cohorts based on the clinical history they reported. Authors' data handling: Reference gene primer amplification gave estimated nucleated cell counts. This table comes from immunoSEQ multiplex PCR, and its TCRdb copy is limited to in-frame clones, with some not included. V and J calls and clone size are as listed in that table; D and trimming were resolved from the DNA. This sample has 200,000 to 300,000 clones, with roughly 88% found just once.

The receptor was isolated from a woman aged 45-65 years who had recovered from COVID-19. The V gene is TRBV15, the J gene TRBJ1-5; 7 nucleotides match TRBD1. The sequenced material came from PBMCs or T cells enriched from blood (not recorded which). In nucleotides, the CDR3 is TGTGCCACCAGCAGACCCCAGGGGGATCAGCCCCAGCATTTT. It yields the protein CATSRPQGDQPQHF.